This T cell receptor beta chain emerged from a study of blood T cells in healthy people across ages. The authors ran a second PCR of about 6 to 11 cycles using a sample-barcoded 5' primer and a J-beta primer mix. TCRdb used MiXCR to reprocess the 5' RACE reads, holding one entry per CDR3 protein. The repertoire holds approximately 940,000 distinct CDR3 sequences, with roughly 50% as singletons. The sequenced material came from blood. The TCR sequence derives from a man in his thirties or forties in good health.

CDR3 protein: CASSQDRAGGPPHTQYF. The DNA for the CDR3 is TGTGCCAGCAGCCAAGATCGAGCGGGAGGGCCCCCACATACGCAGTATTTT. The J gene is TRBJ2-3, the V gene TRBV3-1, with 10 nucleotides matching TRBD2. The germline V gene encodes CDR1 LGHDT and CDR2 YNNKEL (reference sequence). Losses at the gene ends were 0 bases for V and 7 bases for J; bases not matched to a gene: 10. The CDR3 totals 17 residues.